The text below deals with one T cell receptor (beta chain). These data come from a study of naive and memory T cell subsets. Trimming at V came to 4 bases and at J to 7 bases, leaving 16 bases not matched to a gene. The germline CDR1 and CDR2 sequences are MGHDK and SYGVNS. This CDR3 comprises 18 residues. An equimolar mix of two oligonucleotides served as the beta constant-region primer for TRBC1 and TRBC2. TCRdb redid the calling of the UMI-ligation and nested PCR reads with MiXCR, one entry per CDR3 protein. The sample lists 120,000 to 150,000 distinct CDR3 sequences, over 15% seen once, with around 0.14% in the top ten.

The clonotype was recovered from a human donor in good health. The specimen sequenced was naive CD4+ T cells from blood. The genes are TRBV25-1 and TRBJ2-1; 10 nucleotides line up with TRBD2. The CDR3 coding sequence is TGTGCCAGCAGTGCCTTCCGTACTTCTAGCGGGAGCGGTAATGAGCAGTTCTTC. Encoded protein: CASSAFRTSSGSGNEQFF.